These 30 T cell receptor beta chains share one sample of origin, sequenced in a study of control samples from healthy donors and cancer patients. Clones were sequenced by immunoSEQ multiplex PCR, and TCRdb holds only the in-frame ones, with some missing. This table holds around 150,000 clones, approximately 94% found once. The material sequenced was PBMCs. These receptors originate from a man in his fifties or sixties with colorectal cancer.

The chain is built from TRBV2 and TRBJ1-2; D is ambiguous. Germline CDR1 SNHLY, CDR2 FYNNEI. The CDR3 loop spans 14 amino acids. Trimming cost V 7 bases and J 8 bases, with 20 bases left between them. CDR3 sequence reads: CASIGWAKSAGYTF. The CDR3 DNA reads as TGTGCCAGCATCGGTTGGGCTAAATCGGCCGGCTACACCTTC.

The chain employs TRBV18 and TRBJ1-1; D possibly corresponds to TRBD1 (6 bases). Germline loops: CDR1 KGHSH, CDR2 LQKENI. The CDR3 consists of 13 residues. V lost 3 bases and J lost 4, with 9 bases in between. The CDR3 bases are TGTGCCAGCTCACCTTCAGGGGTCACTGAAGCTTTCTTT. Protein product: CASSPSGVTEAFF.

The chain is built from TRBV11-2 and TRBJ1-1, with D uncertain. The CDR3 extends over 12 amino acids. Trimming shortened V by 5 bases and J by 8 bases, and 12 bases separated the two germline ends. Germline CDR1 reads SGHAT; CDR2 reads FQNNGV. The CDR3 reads CASSTTRSEAFF. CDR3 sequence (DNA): TGTGCCAGCAGCACAACGAGGTCCGAAGCTTTCTTT.

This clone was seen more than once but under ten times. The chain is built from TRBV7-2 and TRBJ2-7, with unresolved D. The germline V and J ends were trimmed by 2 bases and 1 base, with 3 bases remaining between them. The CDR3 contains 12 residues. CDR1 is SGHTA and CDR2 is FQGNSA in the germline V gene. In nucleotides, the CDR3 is TGTGCCAGCAGCTTACAATCCTACGAGCAGTACTTC. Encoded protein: CASSLQSYEQYF. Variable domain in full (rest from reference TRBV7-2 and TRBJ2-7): GAGVSQSPSNKVTEKGKDVELRCDPISGHTALYWYRQSLGQGLEFLIYFQGNSAPDKSGLPSDRFSAERTGGSVSTLTIQRTQQEDSAVYLCASSLQSYEQYFGPGTRLTVT.

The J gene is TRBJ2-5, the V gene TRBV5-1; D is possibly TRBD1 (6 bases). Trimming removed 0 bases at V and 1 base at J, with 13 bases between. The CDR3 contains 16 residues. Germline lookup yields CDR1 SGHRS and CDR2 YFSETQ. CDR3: CASSLDPPTGQETQYF. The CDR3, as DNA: TGCGCCAGCAGCTTGGACCCCCCGACAGGCCAAGAGACCCAGTACTTC. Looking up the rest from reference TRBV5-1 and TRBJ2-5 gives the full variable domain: KAGVTQTPRYLIKTRGQQVTLSCSPISGHRSVSWYQQTPGQGLQFLFEYFSETQRNKGNFPGRFSGRQFSNSRSEMNVSTLELGDSALYLCASSLDPPTGQETQYFGPGTRLLVL.

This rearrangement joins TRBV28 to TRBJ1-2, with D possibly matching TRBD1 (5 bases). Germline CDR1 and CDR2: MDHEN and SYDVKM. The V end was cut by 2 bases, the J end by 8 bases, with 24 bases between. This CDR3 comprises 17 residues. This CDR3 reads CASSLAGEGGPFGGYTF. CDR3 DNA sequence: TGTGCCAGCAGTTTAGCGGGGGAGGGAGGTCCTTTTGGGGGCTACACCTTC.

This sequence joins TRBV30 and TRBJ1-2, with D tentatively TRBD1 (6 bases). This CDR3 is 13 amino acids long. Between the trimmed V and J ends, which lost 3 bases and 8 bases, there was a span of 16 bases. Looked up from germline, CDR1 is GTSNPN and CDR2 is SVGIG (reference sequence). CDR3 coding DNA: TGTGCCTGGAGCCCGACAGGCCCGACGGGCTACACCTTC. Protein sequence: CAWSPTGPTGYTF.

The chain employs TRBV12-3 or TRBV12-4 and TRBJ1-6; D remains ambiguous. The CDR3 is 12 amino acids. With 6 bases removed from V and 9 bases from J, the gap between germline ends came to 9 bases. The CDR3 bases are TGTGCCAGCAGCTTGTTGAGTTCACCCCTCCACTTT. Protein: CASSLLSSPLHF.

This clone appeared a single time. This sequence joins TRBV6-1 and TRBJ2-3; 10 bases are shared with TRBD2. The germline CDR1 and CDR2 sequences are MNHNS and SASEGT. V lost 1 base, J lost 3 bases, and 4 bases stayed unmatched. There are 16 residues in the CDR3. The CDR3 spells CASSEGFSGGTDTQYF. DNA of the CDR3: TGTGCCAGCAGTGAAGGGTTTAGCGGGGGGACAGATACGCAGTATTTT.

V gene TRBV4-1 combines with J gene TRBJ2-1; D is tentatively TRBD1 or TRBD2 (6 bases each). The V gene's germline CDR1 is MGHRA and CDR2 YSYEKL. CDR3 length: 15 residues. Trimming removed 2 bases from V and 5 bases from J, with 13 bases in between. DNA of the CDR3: TGCGCCAGCAGCCAACCGGATCGGGGGCACAATGAGCAGTTCTTC. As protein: CASSQPDRGHNEQFF.

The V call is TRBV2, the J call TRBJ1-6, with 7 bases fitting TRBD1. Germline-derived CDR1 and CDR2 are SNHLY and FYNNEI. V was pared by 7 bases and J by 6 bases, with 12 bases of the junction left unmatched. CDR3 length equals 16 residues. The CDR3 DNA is TGTGCCAGCACTTATATGAGGACAGGATCTAATTCACCCCTCCACTTT. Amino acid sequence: CASTYMRTGSNSPLHF.

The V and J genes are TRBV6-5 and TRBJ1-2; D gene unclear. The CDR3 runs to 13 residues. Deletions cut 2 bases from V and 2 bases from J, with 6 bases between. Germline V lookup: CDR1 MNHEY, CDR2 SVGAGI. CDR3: CASSYTVNYGYTF. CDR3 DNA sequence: TGTGCCAGCAGTTACACAGTCAACTATGGCTACACCTTC.

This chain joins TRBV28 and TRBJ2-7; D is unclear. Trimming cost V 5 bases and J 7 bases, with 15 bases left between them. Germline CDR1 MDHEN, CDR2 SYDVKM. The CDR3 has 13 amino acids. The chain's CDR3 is CASSPPSLREQYF. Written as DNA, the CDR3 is TGTGCCAGCAGTCCCCCCTCGTTGAGGGAGCAGTACTTC.

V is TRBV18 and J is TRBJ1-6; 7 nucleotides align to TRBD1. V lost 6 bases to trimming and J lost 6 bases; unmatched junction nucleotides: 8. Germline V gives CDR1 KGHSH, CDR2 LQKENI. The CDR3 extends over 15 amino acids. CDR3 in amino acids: CASSPRQGTNSPLHF. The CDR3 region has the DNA TGTGCCAGCTCCCCAAGACAGGGTACTAATTCACCCCTCCACTTT. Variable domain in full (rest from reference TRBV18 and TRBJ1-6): NAGVMQNPRHLVRRRGQEARLRCSPMKGHSHVYWYRQLPEEGLKFMVYLQKENIIDESGMPKERFSAEFPKEGPSILRIQQVVRGDSAAYFCASSPRQGTNSPLHFGNGTRLTVT.

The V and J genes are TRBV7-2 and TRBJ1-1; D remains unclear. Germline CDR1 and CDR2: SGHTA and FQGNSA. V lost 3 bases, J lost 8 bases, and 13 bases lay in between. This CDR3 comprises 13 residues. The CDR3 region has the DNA TGTGCCAGCAGCTTCTCGTCGGGCAGGGAAGCTTTCTTT. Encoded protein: CASSFSSGREAFF.

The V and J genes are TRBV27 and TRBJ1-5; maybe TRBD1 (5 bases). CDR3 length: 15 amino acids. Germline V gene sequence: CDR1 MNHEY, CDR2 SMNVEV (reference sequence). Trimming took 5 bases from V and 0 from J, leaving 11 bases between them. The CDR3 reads CASSARQSSNQPQHF. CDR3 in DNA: TGTGCCAGCAGTGCCAGACAGTCTAGCAATCAGCCCCAGCATTTT.

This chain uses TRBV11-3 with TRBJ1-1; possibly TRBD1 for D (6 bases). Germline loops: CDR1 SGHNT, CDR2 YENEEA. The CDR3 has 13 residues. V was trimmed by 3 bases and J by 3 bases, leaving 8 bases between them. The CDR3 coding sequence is TGTGCCAGCAGCTTGCGACAGGACACTGAAGCTTTCTTT. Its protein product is CASSLRQDTEAFF.

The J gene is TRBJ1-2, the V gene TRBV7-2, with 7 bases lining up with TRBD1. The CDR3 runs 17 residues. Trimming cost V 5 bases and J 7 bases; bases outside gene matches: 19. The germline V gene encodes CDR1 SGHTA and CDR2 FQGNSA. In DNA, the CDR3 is TGTGCCAGCAGCCCAGAGGGGGCCGGCGCAGCTATTGGTGGCTACACCTTC. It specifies CASSPEGAGAAIGGYTF.

The CDR3 loop is CASSPRAVTPASTEAFF. CDR3 coding DNA: TGTGCCAGCAGCCCCCGGGCGGTGACACCGGCCAGCACTGAAGCTTTCTTT. V and J are TRBV21-1 and TRBJ1-1. TRBV21-1 is a listed pseudogene. CDR3 length: 17 residues.

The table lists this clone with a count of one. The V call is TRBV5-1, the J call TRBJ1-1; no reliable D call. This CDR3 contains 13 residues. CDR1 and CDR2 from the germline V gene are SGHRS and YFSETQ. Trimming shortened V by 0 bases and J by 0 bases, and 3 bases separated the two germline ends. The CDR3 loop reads CASSLDMNTEAFF. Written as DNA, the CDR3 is TGCGCCAGCAGCTTGGACATGAACACTGAAGCTTTCTTT.

The chain's CDR3 is CASSPGTGNTEAFF. The CDR3 region has the DNA TGTGCCAGCAGTCCTGGGACGGGGAACACTGAAGCTTTCTTT. The chain joins TRBV28 to TRBJ1-1; perhaps TRBD1 as D (5 bases). Deletions cut 5 bases from V and 1 base from J, with 11 bases between. This CDR3 comprises 14 residues. Germline assignment: CDR1 MDHEN and CDR2 SYDVKM.

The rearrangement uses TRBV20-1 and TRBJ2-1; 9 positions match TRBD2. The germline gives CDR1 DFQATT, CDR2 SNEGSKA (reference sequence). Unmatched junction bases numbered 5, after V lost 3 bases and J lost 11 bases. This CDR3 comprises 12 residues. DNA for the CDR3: TGCAGTGCTAGTACTAGCGGGTGGCAGCAGTTCTTC. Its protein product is CSASTSGWQQFF.

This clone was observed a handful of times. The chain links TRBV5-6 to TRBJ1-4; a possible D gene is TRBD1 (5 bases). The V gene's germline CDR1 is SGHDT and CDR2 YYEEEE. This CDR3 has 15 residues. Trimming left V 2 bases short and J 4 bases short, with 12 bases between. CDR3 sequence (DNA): TGTGCCAGCAGCTTCGGGGGTCGAAATAATGAAAAACTGTTTTTT. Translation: CASSFGGRNNEKLFF.

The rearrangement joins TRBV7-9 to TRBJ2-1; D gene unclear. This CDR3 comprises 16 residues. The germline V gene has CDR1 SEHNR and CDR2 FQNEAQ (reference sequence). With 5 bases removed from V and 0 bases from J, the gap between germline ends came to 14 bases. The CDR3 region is CASSPRRQSSYNEQFF. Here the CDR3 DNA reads TGTGCCAGCAGCCCGAGGCGGCAGAGCTCCTACAATGAGCAGTTCTTC.

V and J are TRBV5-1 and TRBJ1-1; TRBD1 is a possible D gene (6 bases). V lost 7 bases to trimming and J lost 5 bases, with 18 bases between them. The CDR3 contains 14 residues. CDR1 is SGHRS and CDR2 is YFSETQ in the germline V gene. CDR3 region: CASAPGGPGTEAFF. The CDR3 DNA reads TGCGCCAGCGCGCCCGGGGGGCCTGGGACTGAAGCTTTCTTT.

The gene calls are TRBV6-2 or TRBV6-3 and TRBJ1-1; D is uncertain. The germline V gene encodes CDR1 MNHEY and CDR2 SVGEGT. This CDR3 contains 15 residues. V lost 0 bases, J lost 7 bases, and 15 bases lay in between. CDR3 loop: CASSYSMAPRSEAFF. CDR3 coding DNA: TGTGCCAGCAGTTACTCGATGGCCCCCCGCAGTGAAGCTTTCTTT.

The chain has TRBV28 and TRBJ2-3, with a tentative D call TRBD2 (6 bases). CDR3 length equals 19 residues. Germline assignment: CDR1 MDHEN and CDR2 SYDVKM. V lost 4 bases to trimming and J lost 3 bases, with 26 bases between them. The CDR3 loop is CASSSSIRGVLATTDTQYF. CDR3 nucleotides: TGTGCCAGCAGTTCCTCTATCCGCGGGGTCCTGGCGACGACAGATACGCAGTATTTT.

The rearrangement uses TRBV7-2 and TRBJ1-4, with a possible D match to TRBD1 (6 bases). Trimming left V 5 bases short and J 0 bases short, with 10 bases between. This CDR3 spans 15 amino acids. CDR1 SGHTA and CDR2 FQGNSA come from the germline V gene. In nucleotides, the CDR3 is TGTGCCAGCAGCACACAGGGTACAACTAATGAAAAACTGTTTTTT. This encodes CASSTQGTTNEKLFF.

As DNA, the CDR3 is TGTGCCAGCAGTCAGAGGAACACTGAAGCTTTCTTT. This codes for CASSQRNTEAFF. The chain carries TRBV12-3 or TRBV12-4 and TRBJ1-1, with D unclear. This CDR3 region has 12 residues. With 5 bases removed from V and 1 base from J, the gap between germline ends came to 5 bases.

The CDR3 sequence is CSVERDSGDYEQYF. The CDR3 nucleotides are TGCAGCGTTGAAAGGGACAGCGGAGACTACGAGCAGTACTTC. V and J are TRBV29-1 and TRBJ2-7, with 7 bases aligning to TRBD1. The CDR3 is 14 residues long. Germline V gene sequence: CDR1 SQVTM, CDR2 ANQGSEA. The V gene end was trimmed by 2 bases and the J gene end by 3 bases; junction bases not matched to a gene: 7.